The next 19 T cell receptor beta chains were all read from a single sample in a study of T cell clonotyping in hematopoietic cell transplantation. Produced via immunoSEQ multiplex PCR; TCRdb's table is partial and in-frame only. The table shows 69,000 or so clones, with around 94% occurring only once. The material sequenced was peripheral blood mononuclear cells. The source of these receptors is a man in his forties or fifties in good health. Some clones in this sample may be carry-over from other donors' samples.

The gene calls are TRBV19 and TRBJ1-4, with 7 bases matching TRBD1. From germline, CDR1 is LNHDA and CDR2 SQIVND (reference sequence). CDR3 size: 13 residues. J was trimmed by 8 bases and V by 5 bases; bases with no gene match: 5. CDR3 DNA: TGTGCCAGTAGTGTCCAGGGGGGGGAAAAACTGTTTTTT. Amino acids: CASSVQGGEKLFF.

V usage is TRBV30 and J usage is TRBJ1-5; weak D call: TRBD1 (5 bases). Trimming left V 2 bases short and J 4 bases short, with 12 bases between. Germline loops: CDR1 GTSNPN, CDR2 SVGIG (reference sequence). The CDR3 is made up of 14 amino acids. The DNA of the CDR3 is TGTGCCTGGAGTTTGGGACGAGAGAATCAGCCCCAGCATTTT. It codes for CAWSLGRENQPQHF.

The CDR3 DNA sequence: TGTGCCAGCAGCTCACCCTCCCACAGGGTCACCACTGAAGCTTTCTTT. Protein product: CASSSPSHRVTTEAFF. V is TRBV11-2 and J is TRBJ1-1; D perhaps matches TRBD1 (6 bases). V lost 4 bases and J 4 bases, leaving 19 bases between the germline ends. The CDR3 has 16 amino acids. CDR1 is SGHAT and CDR2 is FQNNGV in the germline V gene.

The rearrangement uses TRBV5-1 and TRBJ1-3; 8 bases map to TRBD1. Looked up from germline, CDR1 is SGHRS and CDR2 is YFSETQ. The length of the CDR3 is 16 residues. J lost 3 bases, V lost 1 base, and 6 bases had no gene match. The CDR3 loop is CASSLTDRASGNTIYF. DNA for the CDR3: TGCGCCAGCAGCTTGACGGACAGGGCGAGTGGAAACACCATATATTTT.

The chain links TRBV4-1 to TRBJ2-5; 9 bases line up with TRBD1. CDR3 length: 15 amino acids. Germline V gene lookup returns CDR1 MGHRA and CDR2 YSYEKL. J was trimmed by 0 bases and V by 4 bases; bases with no gene match: 3. In nucleotides, the CDR3 is TGCGCCAGCAGCCTCCGGGACAGGGACCAAGAGACCCAGTACTTC. Protein product: CASSLRDRDQETQYF.

J is TRBJ2-3 and V is TRBV25-1; TRBD2 matches 7 bases. In germline, CDR1 is MGHDK, CDR2 SYGVNS. V was clipped by 8 bases and J by 8 bases; unmatched bases: 10. CDR3 length: 13 residues. Here the CDR3 reads CASAGDRAGTQYF. In nucleotides, the CDR3 is TGTGCCAGCGCGGGAGATCGGGCGGGTACGCAGTATTTT.

This clone came up once. This rearrangement joins TRBV7-3 to TRBJ1-1; D perhaps matches TRBD1 (5 bases). V gave up 4 bases and J gave up 10 bases, with 13 bases separating them. The length of the CDR3 is 12 residues. Germline CDR1 reads SGHTA; CDR2 reads FQGTGA. DNA of the CDR3: TGTGCCAGCAGCTCCGGGACGGGGACAGCTTTCTTT. Protein sequence: CASSSGTGTAFF.

The chain is built from TRBV6-6 and TRBJ1-2; TRBD1 is a possible D gene (5 bases). V was pared by 7 bases and J by 4 bases, with 16 bases between. The CDR3 covers 14 residues. CDR1 is MNHNY, CDR2 SVGAGI, per germline (reference sequence). The CDR3 region has the DNA TGTGCCAGCACCGCGGGGGGGGACGGCTATGGCTACACCTTC. Amino acids: CASTAGGDGYGYTF.

The gene calls are TRBV4-1 and TRBJ1-5; D is ambiguous. The CDR3 contains 14 residues. Per germline, CDR1 MGHRA and CDR2 YSYEKL. Trimming cost V 2 bases and J 2 bases, with 7 bases left between them. CDR3 residues: CASSQPWGNQPQHF. The CDR3 coding sequence is TGCGCCAGCAGCCAACCGTGGGGCAATCAGCCCCAGCATTTT.

The chain uses TRBV30 and TRBJ1-1; 9 positions match TRBD1. The CDR3 runs 14 residues. Trimming took 1 base from V and 3 from J; bases not matched to a gene: 3. Germline values: CDR1 GTSNPN, CDR2 SVGIG (reference sequence). This chain's CDR3 is CAWSGGQGHTEAFF. CDR3 nucleotides: TGTGCCTGGAGTGGCGGACAGGGGCACACTGAAGCTTTCTTT.

A single count supports this clone. The chain uses TRBV28 and TRBJ2-7; the D gene could be TRBD1 or TRBD2 (5 bases each). The germline V gene encodes CDR1 MDHEN and CDR2 SYDVKM. The ends were cut back, 5 bases at V and 0 bases at J, with 14 bases in the middle. The CDR3 consists of 15 residues. CDR3 in amino acids: CASSPGQGLSYEQYF. CDR3 DNA sequence: TGTGCCAGCAGTCCGGGGCAGGGCCTCTCCTACGAGCAGTACTTC.

For the CDR3, the DNA is TGTGCCAGCAGCCAAACTAGCGGGGGCTACGAGCAGTACTTC. This translates into CASSQTSGGYEQYF. The rearrangement uses TRBV14 and TRBJ2-7; 11 bases fit TRBD2. The germline CDR1 and CDR2 sequences are SGHDN and FVKESK. J lost 3 bases, V lost 2 bases, and 0 bases had no gene match. The CDR3 has 14 amino acids.

This rearrangement joins TRBV10-3 to TRBJ1-1; TRBD1 agrees at 12 bases. Germline loops: CDR1 ENHRY, CDR2 SYGVKD. The V gene end was trimmed by 6 bases and the J gene end by 2 bases; junction bases not matched to a gene: 4. The CDR3 is made up of 15 amino acids. CDR3 loop: CAIRGQGAINTEAFF. CDR3 sequence (DNA): TGTGCCATCAGGGGACAGGGGGCTATAAACACTGAAGCTTTCTTT.

This clone was seen a single time. This chain uses TRBV6-6 with TRBJ1-6; TRBD1 might be the D (5 bases). The CDR3 contains 14 residues. V lost 3 bases to trimming and J lost 10 bases, with 13 bases between them. CDR1 is MNHNY, CDR2 SVGAGI, per germline (reference sequence). Here the CDR3 DNA reads TGTGCCAGCAGTTATGGGCAGGGTGGATCACCCCTCCACTTT. Amino acid sequence: CASSYGQGGSPLHF.

J is TRBJ2-6 and V is TRBV5-6; no clear D. This CDR3 has 15 residues. V was cut by 3 bases and J by 11 bases, with 18 bases left in between. From germline, CDR1 is SGHDT and CDR2 YYEEEE. DNA for the CDR3: TGTGCCAGCAGCTGGGTAGCCCGCGACTCCTACGTCCTGACTTTC. Its translation is CASSWVARDSYVLTF. Using reference TRBV5-6 and TRBJ2-6 for the parts outside the CDR3, the full variable domain is DAGVTQSPTHLIKTRGQQVTLRCSPKSGHDTVSWYQQALGQGPQFIFQYYEEEERQRGNFPDRFSGHQFPNYSSELNVNALLLGDSALYLCASSWVARDSYVLTFGAGSRLTVL.

J is TRBJ1-1 and V is TRBV29-1; the match to TRBD1 covers 8 bases. Germline values: CDR1 SQVTM, CDR2 ANQGSEA. The length of the CDR3 is 13 residues. Germline trimming cut 6 bases from V and 4 bases from J; bases unmatched to any gene: 7. The CDR3 reads CSVTGVLATEAFF. DNA of the CDR3: TGCAGCGTGACAGGGGTGTTGGCCACTGAAGCTTTCTTT.

As DNA, the CDR3 is TGTGCCAGCAGCTTAGGTCACAGGACCGGGGAGCTGTTTTTT. Encoded protein: CASSLGHRTGELFF. The genes are TRBV5-8 and TRBJ2-2, with D perhaps TRBD1 (5 bases). The germline V gene encodes CDR1 SGHTS and CDR2 YDEGEE. The CDR3 totals 14 residues. Trimming pared 2 bases from V and 5 bases from J, leaving 10 bases between. Full variable domain (rest looked up from reference TRBV5-8 and TRBJ2-2): EAGVTQSPTHLIKTRGQQATLRCSPISGHTSVYWYQQALGLGLQFLLWYDEGEERNRGNFPPRFSGRQFPNYSSELNVNALELEDSALYLCASSLGHRTGELFFGEGSRLTVL.

The gene calls are TRBV28 and TRBJ2-4; D is unclear. The germline CDR1 and CDR2 sequences are MDHEN and SYDVKM. The V end was cut by 2 bases, the J end by 1 base, with 9 bases between. This CDR3 is built from 15 residues. CDR3 protein: CASSLRGPAKNIQYF. The CDR3 bases are TGTGCCAGCAGTTTACGTGGACCGGCCAAAAACATTCAGTACTTC. The entire variable domain, with the rest obtained from reference TRBV28 and TRBJ2-4, is as follows: DVKVTQSSRYLVKRTGEKVFLECVQDMDHENMFWYRQDPGLGLRLIYFSYDVKMKEKGDIPEGYSVSREKKERFSLILESASTNQTSMYLCASSLRGPAKNIQYFGAGTRLSVL.

The V call is TRBV10-2, the J call TRBJ2-2; D possibly corresponds to TRBD2 (5 bases). V was pared by 2 bases and J by 1 base, with 5 bases between. The germline gives CDR1 WSHSY, CDR2 SAAADI. The CDR3 spans 14 residues. The CDR3 DNA follows: TGCGCCAGCAGTGAGCGGGAGAACACCGGGGAGCTGTTTTTT. This codes for CASSERENTGELFF.